This T cell receptor beta chain emerged from a study of regulatory T cells in long-lasting Graves disease. Germline assignment: CDR1 MDHEN and CDR2 SYDVKM. V shed 5 bases and J 0 bases; nucleotides not matched to a gene: 12. The CDR3 length is 20 residues. This clonotype was detected many times. Its matching antigen is unknown. Combining iRepertoire HTBI primers with Arm-PCR of CDR3 regions, the authors built TCR beta libraries. TCRdb reprocessed the multiplex PCR reads via MiXCR and lists one record per CDR3 protein. The sample gives around 430,000 distinct CDR3 sequences, around a fifth of which show up once; around 13% is in the top ten. The time point here: persistent/refractory GD, antithyroid drugs over 5 years with positive TRAb. Researchers made the TCR library from RNA that was extracted from PBMCs. It was an endocrinology department in Xi'an, China, that provided the patients. Study conclusions and caveats: Persistent Graves' patients showed less TCR diversity than newly diagnosed ones. TRBV28, TRBJ1-2 and TRBJ2-5 were segments that persistent disease favored.

The chain carries TRBV28 and TRBJ2-6; 11 bases fit TRBD1. The TCR was taken from a female donor with Graves disease. This material consisted of peripheral blood mononuclear cells (PBMCs), taken when the disease was refractory, from a patient treated with antithyroid drugs. CDR3 DNA: TGTGCCAGCAGTCCCAGTTTTTGGACAGGGGGCTTCTCTGGGGCCAACGTCCTGACTTTC. Amino acid sequence: CASSPSFWTGGFSGANVLTF.